What follows are 21 T cell receptor beta chains derived from one specimen sequenced in a study of blood T cell repertoires in COVID-19. Method: immunoSEQ multiplex PCR; TCRdb's copy keeps in-frame clones and lacks some. The sample shows 300,000 to 400,000 clones, roughly 90% of them seen only once. Sequencing used peripheral blood. These receptors all stem from a woman aged 45-59 years with active or convalescent COVID-19.

The chain combines TRBV9 with TRBJ2-5; D possibly corresponds to TRBD2 (5 bases). The CDR3 has 13 residues. Deletions cut 4 bases from V and 1 base from J, with 8 bases between. The germline V gene has CDR1 SGDLS and CDR2 YYNGEE. Written as DNA, the CDR3 is TGTGCCAGCAGCCCCGGGGTCCAAGAGACCCAGTACTTC. Protein: CASSPGVQETQYF. Full variable domain (remainder filled in from reference TRBV9 and TRBJ2-5): DSGVTQTPKHLITATGQRVTLRCSPRSGDLSVYWYQQSLDQGLQFLIQYYNGEERAKGNILERFSAQQFPDLHSELNLSSLELGDSALYFCASSPGVQETQYFGPGTRLLVL.

The J gene is TRBJ2-3, the V gene TRBV6-5; 9 bases line up with TRBD1. This CDR3 has 15 residues. V was pared by 4 bases and J by 6 bases, with 8 bases of the junction left unmatched. Germline values: CDR1 MNHEY, CDR2 SVGAGI. CDR3 protein: CASSSGQGSRDTQYF. DNA of the CDR3: TGTGCCAGCAGTTCCGGACAGGGGTCAAGGGATACGCAGTATTTT.

The rearrangement uses TRBV5-5 and TRBJ1-5; a weak D match, TRBD1 (6 bases). Germline V gene lookup returns CDR1 SGHKS and CDR2 YYEKEE (reference sequence). This CDR3 comprises 17 residues. V lost 0 bases to trimming and J lost 1 base, with 14 bases between them. The CDR3 nucleotides read TGTGCCAGCAGCTTGGGGTACAGGGCGCTAAGCAATCAGCCCCAGCATTTT. Its protein product is CASSLGYRALSNQPQHF.

The rearrangement joins TRBV10-3 to TRBJ2-7, with no clear D. Germline V gives CDR1 ENHRY, CDR2 SYGVKD. The ends were cut back, 0 bases at V and 1 base at J, with 7 bases in the middle. This CDR3 region has 14 residues. The CDR3 sequence is CAISESTGSYEQYF. The CDR3 DNA sequence: TGTGCCATCAGTGAGTCGACTGGGTCCTACGAGCAGTACTTC.

V usage is TRBV28 and J usage is TRBJ2-1; 10 bases are shared with TRBD2. The CDR3 totals 15 residues. CDR1 is MDHEN and CDR2 is SYDVKM in the germline V gene. Germline trimming cut 6 bases from V and 8 bases from J; bases unmatched to any gene: 10. The CDR3 region has the DNA TGTGCCAGCAGAACCGCTAGCGGGAGAATCGATGAGCAGTTCTTC. It is translated as CASRTASGRIDEQFF.

J is TRBJ2-7 and V is TRBV29-1, with TRBD1 identical over 8 bases. The CDR3 has 14 residues. J gave up 4 bases and V 7 bases, and 12 bases lay outside the gene matches. Germline-derived CDR1 and CDR2 are SQVTM and ANQGSEA. CDR3 amino acids: CSAAGGTGTYEQYF. The DNA of the CDR3 is TGCAGCGCGGCTGGGGGGACAGGTACTTACGAGCAGTACTTC.

The chain carries TRBV4-1 and TRBJ2-2; 10 nucleotides match TRBD1. The germline V gene encodes CDR1 MGHRA and CDR2 YSYEKL. The CDR3 extends over 19 amino acids. V dropped 0 bases and J dropped 1; count of bases not matched to a gene: 8. The CDR3 bases are TGCGCCAGCAGCCAAGATGTATTGGGGGACAGGGGGAACACCGGGGAGCTGTTTTTT. Translation gives CASSQDVLGDRGNTGELFF.

CDR3 in DNA: TGTGCTAGTGGTTCGACGGGACACCGCGGGAGAAAGTACTTC. Translation: CASGSTGHRGRKYF. This sequence joins TRBV12-5 and TRBJ2-7, with D tentatively TRBD2 (7 bases). CDR3 size: 14 residues. Germline CDR1 LGHNT, CDR2 FRNRAP. Deletions cut 4 bases from V and 11 bases from J, with 21 bases between.

The rearrangement joins TRBV5-1 to TRBJ1-6, with D perhaps matching TRBD1 (5 bases). The CDR3 runs 14 residues. CDR1 is SGHRS and CDR2 is YFSETQ in the germline V gene. The V end was cut by 1 base, the J end by 9 bases, with 11 bases between. CDR3 protein: CASSLFQGSSPLHF. The CDR3 DNA follows: TGCGCCAGCAGCTTGTTTCAGGGAAGTTCACCCCTCCACTTT.

Regarding this clone: Other DNA variants within this sample encode the same CDR3. The chain uses TRBV7-8 and TRBJ1-5; D gene uncertain. V shed 1 base and J shed 1 base, with 5 bases lying between them. The CDR3 contains 14 residues. Per germline, CDR1 SGHVS and CDR2 FQNEAQ. The CDR3 region is CASSLELSNQPQHF. The CDR3 bases are TGTGCCAGCAGCTTAGAACTGAGCAATCAGCCCCAGCATTTT.

The CDR3: CASSAGRGLAGEETQYF. The CDR3 bases are TGTGCCAGCAGCGCGGGGCGGGGACTAGCGGGGGAAGAGACCCAGTACTTC. This rearrangement joins TRBV9 to TRBJ2-5; 14 nucleotides line up with TRBD2. The CDR3 runs 17 residues. V shed 3 bases, J shed 3 bases, and the junction held 7 bases outside the gene matches. Germline V gene data show CDR1 as SGDLS and CDR2 as YYNGEE. Full variable domain (missing parts from reference TRBV9 and TRBJ2-5): DSGVTQTPKHLITATGQRVTLRCSPRSGDLSVYWYQQSLDQGLQFLIQYYNGEERAKGNILERFSAQQFPDLHSELNLSSLELGDSALYFCASSAGRGLAGEETQYFGPGTRLLVL.

V gene TRBV7-6 combines with J gene TRBJ1-1, with TRBD1 matching over 8 bases. V was clipped by 5 bases and J by 1 base; unmatched bases: 9. Germline assignment: CDR1 SGHVS and CDR2 FNYEAQ. CDR3 length: 16 amino acids. The CDR3 spells CASSPRTGRTNTEAFF. In nucleotides, the CDR3 is TGTGCCAGCAGCCCTCGGACAGGGCGCACGAACACTGAAGCTTTCTTT.

This clone showed up just once. V is TRBV7-2 and J is TRBJ2-3; no definite D call. Per the germline V gene, CDR1 is SGHTA and CDR2 is FQGNSA. V was clipped by 2 bases and J by 9 bases, with 12 bases between them. The CDR3 contains 13 residues. This chain's CDR3 is CASSLSPILTQYF. The CDR3 DNA is TGTGCCAGCAGCTTATCCCCTATCCTAACGCAGTATTTT.

The chain is built from TRBV19 and TRBJ1-4, with TRBD1 as a possible D gene (5 bases). Germline CDR1 and CDR2: LNHDA and SQIVND (reference sequence). V lost 5 bases and J lost 5, with 18 bases in between. The CDR3 contains 16 residues. The DNA of the CDR3 is TGTGCCAGTAGTGCCAGCGGGGCAGGGAGGAATGAAAAACTGTTTTTT. Protein product: CASSASGAGRNEKLFF.

The table lists this clone with a few counts. The chain employs TRBV2 and TRBJ1-4; the match to TRBD1 covers 7 bases. V trimming: 7 bases; J trimming: 8 bases; junction bases outside the gene matches: 13. Germline CDR1 reads SNHLY; CDR2 reads FYNNEI. This CDR3 contains 15 residues. CDR3 protein: CASIWSTGFGEKLFF. In DNA, the CDR3 is TGTGCCAGCATATGGTCGACAGGGTTTGGGGAAAAACTGTTTTTT.

V usage is TRBV7-2 and J usage is TRBJ2-7, with 7 bases fitting TRBD2. The length of the CDR3 is 16 residues. The germline CDR1 and CDR2 sequences are SGHTA and FQGNSA. V lost 0 bases and J lost 0; bases outside the gene matches: 5. This CDR3 reads CASSLAGTGGSYEQYF. The CDR3 DNA is TGTGCCAGCAGCTTAGCGGGTACGGGAGGCTCCTACGAGCAGTACTTC.

The V call is TRBV25-1, the J call TRBJ1-6; TRBD1 is a possible D gene (5 bases). Trimming cost V 1 base and J 10 bases, with 11 bases left between them. Germline CDR1 reads MGHDK; CDR2 reads SYGVNS. This CDR3 is built from 14 residues. CDR3 protein: CASSELGGNSPLHF. Written as DNA, the CDR3 is TGTGCCAGCAGTGAATTGGGGGGAAACTCACCCCTCCACTTT.

The chain uses TRBV4-1 and TRBJ2-3; TRBD1 aligns across 7 bases. The junction had 10 bases not matched to a gene; V was cut back by 4 bases and J by 6 bases. The CDR3 length is 15 residues. Germline V gene lookup returns CDR1 MGHRA and CDR2 YSYEKL. CDR3 DNA: TGCGCCAGCAGCCCTACAGGGGACCGGACGGATACGCAGTATTTT. Translation gives CASSPTGDRTDTQYF.

The chain uses TRBV19 and TRBJ2-2, with D tentatively TRBD2 (5 bases). CDR3 length: 14 residues. The germline V gene encodes CDR1 LNHDA and CDR2 SQIVND (reference sequence). Trimming shortened V by 5 bases and J by 1 base, and 8 bases separated the two germline ends. The CDR3 reads CASSPGVNTGELFF. The DNA for the CDR3 is TGTGCCAGTAGTCCCGGGGTGAACACCGGGGAGCTGTTTTTT.

This chain connects TRBV7-9 to TRBJ2-7; D is uncertain. Trimming shortened V by 5 bases and J by 7 bases, and 18 bases separated the two germline ends. The CDR3 contains 14 residues. Germline V gene sequence: CDR1 SEHNR, CDR2 FQNEAQ (reference sequence). CDR3 residues: CASSPLVYSLEQYF. CDR3 DNA sequence: TGTGCCAGCAGCCCCTTAGTGTACAGCCTGGAGCAGTACTTC. The full variable domain, its missing parts supplied by reference TRBV7-9 and TRBJ2-7, is DTGVSQNPRHKITKRGQNVTFRCDPISEHNRLYWYRQTLGQGPEFLTYFQNEAQLEKSRLLSDRFSAERPKGSFSTLEIQRTEQGDSAMYLCASSPLVYSLEQYFGPGTRLTVT.

V usage is TRBV19 and J usage is TRBJ2-1; TRBD2 matches at 13 bases. Germline CDR1 and CDR2: LNHDA and SQIVND (reference sequence). This CDR3 spans 15 amino acids. Germline trimming cut 6 bases from V and 6 bases from J; bases unmatched to any gene: 5. The CDR3 reads CASRKLAGGINEQFF. CDR3 sequence (DNA): TGTGCCAGTAGAAAACTAGCGGGAGGGATCAATGAGCAGTTCTTC.